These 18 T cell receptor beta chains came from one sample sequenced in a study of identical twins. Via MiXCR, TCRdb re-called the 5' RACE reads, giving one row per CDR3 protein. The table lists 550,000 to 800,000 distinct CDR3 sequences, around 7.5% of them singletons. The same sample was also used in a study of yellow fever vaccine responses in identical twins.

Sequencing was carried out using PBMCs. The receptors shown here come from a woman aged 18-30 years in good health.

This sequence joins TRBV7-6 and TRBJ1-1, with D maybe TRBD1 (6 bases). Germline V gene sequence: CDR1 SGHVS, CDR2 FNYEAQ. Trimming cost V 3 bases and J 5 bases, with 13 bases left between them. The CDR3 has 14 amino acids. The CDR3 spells CASSFNRDRTEAFF. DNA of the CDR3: TGTGCCAGCAGCTTTAACAGGGATAGGACTGAAGCTTTCTTT.

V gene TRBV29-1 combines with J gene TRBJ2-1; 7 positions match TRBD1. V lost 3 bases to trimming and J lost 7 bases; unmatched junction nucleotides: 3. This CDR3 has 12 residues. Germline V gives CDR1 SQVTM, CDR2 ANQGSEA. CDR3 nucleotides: TGCAGCGTTGAGAGACAGGGTAATGAGCAGTTCTTC. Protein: CSVERQGNEQFF.

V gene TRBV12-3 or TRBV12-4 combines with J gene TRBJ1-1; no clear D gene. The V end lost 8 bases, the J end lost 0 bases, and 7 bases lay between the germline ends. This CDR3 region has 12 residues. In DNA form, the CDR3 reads TGTGCCAGCTGGGAAATGAACACTGAAGCTTTCTTT. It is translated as CASWEMNTEAFF.

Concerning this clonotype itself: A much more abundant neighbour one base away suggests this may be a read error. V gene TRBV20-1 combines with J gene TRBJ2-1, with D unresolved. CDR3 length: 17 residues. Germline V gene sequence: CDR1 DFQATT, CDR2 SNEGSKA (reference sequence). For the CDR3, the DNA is TGCTGTGCTAGAGCCCTAGTGGGTCTAGGCTCCTACAATGAGCAGTTCTTC. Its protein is CCARALVGLGSYNEQFF.

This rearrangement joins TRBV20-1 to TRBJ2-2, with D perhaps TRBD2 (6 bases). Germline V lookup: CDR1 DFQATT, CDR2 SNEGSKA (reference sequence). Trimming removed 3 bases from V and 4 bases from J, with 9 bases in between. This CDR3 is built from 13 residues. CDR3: CSASAGITGELFF. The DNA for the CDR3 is TGCAGTGCTAGTGCGGGGATCACCGGGGAGCTGTTTTTT.

In DNA form, the CDR3 reads TGTGCCAGCAGTTTCGGGCAGGGTTCCGCGAATGAGCAGTTCTTC. Protein: CASSFGQGSANEQFF. The rearrangement uses TRBV28 and TRBJ2-1; D perhaps matches TRBD1 (5 bases). Deletions cut 3 bases from V and 7 bases from J, with 16 bases between. The CDR3 has 15 residues. Germline V gene data show CDR1 as MDHEN and CDR2 as SYDVKM.

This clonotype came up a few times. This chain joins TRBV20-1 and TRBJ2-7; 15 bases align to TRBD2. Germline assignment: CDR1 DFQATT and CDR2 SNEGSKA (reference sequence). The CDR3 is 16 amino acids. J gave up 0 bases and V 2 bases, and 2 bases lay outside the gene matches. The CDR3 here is CSARPGLAGGSYEQYF. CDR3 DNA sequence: TGCAGTGCTAGACCGGGACTAGCGGGAGGCTCCTACGAGCAGTACTTC.

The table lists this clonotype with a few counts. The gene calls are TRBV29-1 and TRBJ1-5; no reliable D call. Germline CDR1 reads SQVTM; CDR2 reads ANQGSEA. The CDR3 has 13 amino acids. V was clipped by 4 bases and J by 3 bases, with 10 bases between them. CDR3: CSVGAGFNQPQHF. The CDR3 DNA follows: TGCAGCGTTGGTGCTGGATTCAATCAGCCCCAGCATTTT.

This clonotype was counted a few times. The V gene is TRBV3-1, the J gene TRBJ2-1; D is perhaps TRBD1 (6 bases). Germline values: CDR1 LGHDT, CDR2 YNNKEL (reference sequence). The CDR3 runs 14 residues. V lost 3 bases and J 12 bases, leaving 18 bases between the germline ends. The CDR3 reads CASSQVSFGTWQFF. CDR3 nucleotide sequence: TGTGCCAGCAGCCAGGTTTCTTTCGGGACATGGCAGTTCTTC.

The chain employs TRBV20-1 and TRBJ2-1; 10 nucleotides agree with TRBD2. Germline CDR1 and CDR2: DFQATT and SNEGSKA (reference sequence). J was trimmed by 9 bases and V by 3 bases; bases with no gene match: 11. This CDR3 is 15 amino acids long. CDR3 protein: CSASTVSGGPGEQFF. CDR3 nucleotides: TGCAGTGCTAGTACGGTTAGCGGGGGGCCGGGTGAGCAGTTCTTC.

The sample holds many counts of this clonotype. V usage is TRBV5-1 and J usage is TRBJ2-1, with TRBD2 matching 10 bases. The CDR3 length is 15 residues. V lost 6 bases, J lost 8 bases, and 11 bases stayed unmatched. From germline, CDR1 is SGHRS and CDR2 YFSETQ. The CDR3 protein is CASTISGGVVDEQFF. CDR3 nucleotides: TGCGCCAGCACCATCAGCGGGGGGGTAGTCGATGAGCAGTTCTTC.

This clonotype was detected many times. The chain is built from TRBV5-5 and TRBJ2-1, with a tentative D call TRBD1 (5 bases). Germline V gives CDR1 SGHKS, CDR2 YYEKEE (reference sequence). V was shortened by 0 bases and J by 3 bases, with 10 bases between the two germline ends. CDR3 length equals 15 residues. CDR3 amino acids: CASSLAVGLYNEQFF. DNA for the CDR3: TGTGCCAGCAGCTTGGCCGTGGGGCTCTACAATGAGCAGTTCTTC.

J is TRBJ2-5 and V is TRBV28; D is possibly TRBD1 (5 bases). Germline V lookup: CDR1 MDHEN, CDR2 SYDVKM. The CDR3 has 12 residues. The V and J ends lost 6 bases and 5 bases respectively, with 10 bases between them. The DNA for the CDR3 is TGTGCCAGCAGCGGGCAGGGTGAGACCCAGTACTTC. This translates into CASSGQGETQYF.

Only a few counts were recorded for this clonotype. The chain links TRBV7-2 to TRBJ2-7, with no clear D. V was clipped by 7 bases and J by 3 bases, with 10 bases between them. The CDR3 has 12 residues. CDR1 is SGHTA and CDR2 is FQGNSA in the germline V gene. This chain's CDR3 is CASKPQFYEQYF. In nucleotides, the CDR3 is TGTGCCAGCAAGCCTCAGTTCTACGAGCAGTACTTC.

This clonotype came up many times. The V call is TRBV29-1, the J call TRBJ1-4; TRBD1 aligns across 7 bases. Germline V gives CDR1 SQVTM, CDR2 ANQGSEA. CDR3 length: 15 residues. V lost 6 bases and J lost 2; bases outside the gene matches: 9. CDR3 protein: CSVKTDRDTNEKLFF. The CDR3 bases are TGCAGCGTCAAAACTGACAGGGATACTAATGAAAAACTGTTTTTT.

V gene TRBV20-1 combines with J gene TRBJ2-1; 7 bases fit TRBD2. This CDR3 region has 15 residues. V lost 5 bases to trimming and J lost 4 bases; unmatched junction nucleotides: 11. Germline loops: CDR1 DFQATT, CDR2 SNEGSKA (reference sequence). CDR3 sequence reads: CSASLWGGLYNEQFF. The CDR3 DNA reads TGCAGTGCTTCCCTCTGGGGGGGACTGTACAATGAGCAGTTCTTC.

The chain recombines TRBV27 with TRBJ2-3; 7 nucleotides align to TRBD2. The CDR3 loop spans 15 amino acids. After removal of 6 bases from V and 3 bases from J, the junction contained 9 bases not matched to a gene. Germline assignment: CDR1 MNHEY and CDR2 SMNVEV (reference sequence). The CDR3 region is CASRSRLARTDTQYF. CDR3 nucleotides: TGTGCCAGCAGATCAAGACTAGCCCGGACAGATACGCAGTATTTT.

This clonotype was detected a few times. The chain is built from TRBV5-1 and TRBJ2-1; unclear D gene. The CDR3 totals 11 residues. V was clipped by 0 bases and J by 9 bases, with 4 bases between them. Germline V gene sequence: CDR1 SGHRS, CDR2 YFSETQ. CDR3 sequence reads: CASSLEIEQFF. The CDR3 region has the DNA TGCGCCAGCAGCTTGGAGATTGAGCAGTTCTTC.